This is a list of T cell receptor beta chains from one sample in a study. In TCRdb, the RT-PCR reads were re-called with MiXCR into one record per CDR3 protein. The sample consists of around 700,000 distinct CDR3 sequences, around 14% of them appearing once. The sequenced material came from memory CD4+ T cells from blood. The receptors stem from a female donor in good health, serving as a healthy control. The conserved cysteine and the conserved F or W are not part of the CDR3 here. Each record gives: clone size, V gene, CDR3 protein. Rows give clone size only sometimes, using once, few, many, or a class for an expanded clone.

abundance: few; v_gene: TRBV18; CDR3aa: ASSPPAGSAETQY
abundance: few; v_gene: TRBV7-2; CDR3aa: ASSRDSDADTQY
abundance: .; v_gene: TRBV5-1; CDR3aa: ASSLMGTGNSYEQY
abundance: few; v_gene: TRBV20-1; CDR3aa: SARDFRGFNEQF
abundance: .; v_gene: TRBV5-1; CDR3aa: ASSLVFRGTAYNEQF
abundance: .; v_gene: TRBV12-3/TRBV12-4; CDR3aa: ASSYGSSEQF
abundance: many; v_gene: TRBV6-4; CDR3aa: ASSEGYAGDTGELF
abundance: .; v_gene: TRBV5-1; CDR3aa: ASNQDGDRYNEQF
abundance: .; v_gene: TRBV7-2; CDR3aa: ASSFYRTSGSDTQY
abundance: few; v_gene: TRBV27; CDR3aa: ASTPGPSANTGELF
abundance: .; v_gene: TRBV6-6; CDR3aa: ASTPGTELYNEQF
abundance: .; v_gene: TRBV20-1; CDR3aa: SASATGTGGYGNTIY
abundance: few; v_gene: TRBV20-1; CDR3aa: SARVWDGYT
abundance: few; v_gene: TRBV6-5; CDR3aa: ASSYSAGGAGAF
abundance: few; v_gene: TRBV7-2; CDR3aa: ASSLSGKWPGEDYGYT
abundance: few; v_gene: TRBV7-2; CDR3aa: ASSRGSGQLKAF
abundance: few; v_gene: TRBV27; CDR3aa: ASSLKGGLWAGDNYGYT
abundance: many; v_gene: TRBV5-1; CDR3aa: ASSLRDYEQY
abundance: many; v_gene: TRBV12-3/TRBV12-4; CDR3aa: ASGRVDSSPLH
abundance: few; v_gene: TRBV27; CDR3aa: ASSLGQAISPLH
abundance: few; v_gene: TRBV7-2; CDR3aa: ASSLMSLGQGGKRDIQY
abundance: many; v_gene: TRBV5-1; CDR3aa: ASSLQAGGYNEQF
abundance: few; v_gene: TRBV4-1; CDR3aa: ASSQAGGRARDEQF
abundance: many; v_gene: TRBV29-1; CDR3aa: SIVGLSETQY
abundance: .; v_gene: TRBV29-1; CDR3aa: SARNLETQY
abundance: few; v_gene: TRBV20-1; CDR3aa: SARTGSISTDTQY
abundance: .; v_gene: TRBV5-6; CDR3aa: ASSLAAVEQF
abundance: .; v_gene: TRBV9; CDR3aa: ASSVGDRGVYGYT
abundance: .; v_gene: TRBV7-6; CDR3aa: ASSLERASGGPDSETQY
abundance: many; v_gene: TRBV4-1; CDR3aa: ASSQDTYGYT
abundance: few; v_gene: TRBV5-6; CDR3aa: ASSLSGEIEKLF
abundance: many; v_gene: TRBV20-1; CDR3aa: SARKAGDPLWEQY
abundance: once; v_gene: TRBV28; CDR3aa: ATHSPLYQETQY
abundance: few; v_gene: TRBV5-4; CDR3aa: ASSLESGGYNEQF
abundance: many; v_gene: TRBV20-1; CDR3aa: SASRSMETQY
abundance: .; v_gene: TRBV11-2; CDR3aa: ASSFLQVSSYEQY
abundance: many; v_gene: TRBV4-1; CDR3aa: ASSQGRDIRQPQH
abundance: many; v_gene: TRBV6-5; CDR3aa: ASSYAQYSGANVLT
abundance: .; v_gene: TRBV9; CDR3aa: VSGGPSGNTIY
abundance: few; v_gene: TRBV10-3; CDR3aa: AISPRGGQEYEQY
abundance: few; v_gene: TRBV20-1; CDR3aa: SVRRGRQPQH
abundance: few; v_gene: TRBV2; CDR3aa: ASKRDRGEGETQY
abundance: .; v_gene: TRBV5-4; CDR3aa: ASSLGLGLTSPAKV
abundance: .; v_gene: TRBV28; CDR3aa: ASSYEGISYNEQF
abundance: many; v_gene: TRBV12-3/TRBV12-4; CDR3aa: ASSRDRVYGYT